This record concerns one TCR beta chain sequence. Its antigen is undetermined. Donors were Caucasian adults residing in Nashville, Tennessee, USA. Memory CD4+ cells were the fraction left after CD45RA+ naive selection. This record comes from a study of shared clonotypes between healthy human individuals. Study-wide context: The donor pool was made up of a couple of women and a few men aged 18 to 49.

Repertoires were generated with immunoSEQ multiplex PCR, while TCRdb's copy carries only in-frame clones and drops some. The sample carries under 2,500,000 clones, around 95% recorded once. Germline loops: CDR1 LGHNT, CDR2 FRNRAP. There are 13 residues in the CDR3. V shed 4 bases and J 2 bases; nucleotides not matched to a gene: 1. Notes on the study in general: Some naive CD4 clonotypes, roughly 4.7%, turned up in common across four donors.

This chain connects TRBV12-5 to TRBJ2-7, with 8 bases that match TRBD2. The material sequenced was naive CD4+ T cells sorted from blood. Subset specified: CD45RA+ positively selected. The TCR comes from a man aged 18 to 29 in good health. The CDR3 nucleotides read TGTGCTAGTGGTTCGGGGGGGGCCTACGAGCAGTACTTC. Translation gives CASGSGGAYEQYF.